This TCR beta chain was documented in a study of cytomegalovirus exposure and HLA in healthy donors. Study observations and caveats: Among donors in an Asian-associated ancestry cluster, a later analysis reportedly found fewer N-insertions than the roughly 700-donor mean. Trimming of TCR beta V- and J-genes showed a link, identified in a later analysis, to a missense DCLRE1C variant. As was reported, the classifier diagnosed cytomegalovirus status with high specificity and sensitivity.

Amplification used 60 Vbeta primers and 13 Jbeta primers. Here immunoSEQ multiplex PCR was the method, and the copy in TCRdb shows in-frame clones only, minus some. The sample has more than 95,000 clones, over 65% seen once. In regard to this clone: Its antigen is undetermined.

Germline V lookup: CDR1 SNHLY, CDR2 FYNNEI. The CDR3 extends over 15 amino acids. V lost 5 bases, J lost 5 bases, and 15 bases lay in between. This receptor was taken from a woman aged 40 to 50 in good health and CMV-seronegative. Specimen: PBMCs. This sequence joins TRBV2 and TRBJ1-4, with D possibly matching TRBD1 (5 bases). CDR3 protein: CASSPRVNENEKLFF. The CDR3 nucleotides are TGTGCCAGCAGTCCCAGGGTGAATGAGAATGAAAAACTGTTTTTT.